The clone carrying this TCR beta chain appeared a single time. The sample originates from a study of blood T cell repertoires in COVID-19. Study-wide context: Specimens from acute and convalescent COVID-19 originated in the United States, Italy and Spain. The cDNA or gDNA used as material had been derived from T cells, B-cell-depleted T cells, or PBMCs.

TCRdb keeps only in-frame clones here, not all; method: immunoSEQ multiplex PCR. The repertoire holds over 15,000 clones, roughly 89% seen once, with 7.2% in the top ten. The V gene lost 0 bases and the J gene lost 3 bases, with 9 bases spanning the gap. Per germline, CDR1 SGHAT and CDR2 FQNNGV. The length of the CDR3 is 14 residues. This TCR came from a human donor in a cohort sampled during active COVID-19. The rearrangement links TRBV11-2 to TRBJ2-7; no firm D call. Material: peripheral blood. CDR3 DNA: TGTGCCAGCAGCTTAGATGGCATCAACTACGAGCAGTACTTC. It encodes CASSLDGINYEQYF.